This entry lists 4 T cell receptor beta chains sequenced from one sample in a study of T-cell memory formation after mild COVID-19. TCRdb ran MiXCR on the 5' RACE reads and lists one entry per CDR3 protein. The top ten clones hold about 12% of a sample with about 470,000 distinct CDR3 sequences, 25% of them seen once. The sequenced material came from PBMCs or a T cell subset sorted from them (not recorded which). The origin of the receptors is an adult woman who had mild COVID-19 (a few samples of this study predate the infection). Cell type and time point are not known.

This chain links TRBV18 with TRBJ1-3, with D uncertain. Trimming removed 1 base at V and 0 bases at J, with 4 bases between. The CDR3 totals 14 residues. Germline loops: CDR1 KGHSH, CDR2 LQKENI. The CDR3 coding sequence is TGTGCCAGCTCACCACAGGACTCTGGAAACACCATATATTTT. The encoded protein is CASSPQDSGNTIYF.

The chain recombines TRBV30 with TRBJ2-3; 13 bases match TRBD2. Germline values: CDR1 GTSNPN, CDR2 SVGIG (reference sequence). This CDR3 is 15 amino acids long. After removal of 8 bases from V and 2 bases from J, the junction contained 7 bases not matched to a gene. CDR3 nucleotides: TGTGCCCAGACCACTAGCGGGGGGGCCACAGATACGCAGTATTTT. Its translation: CAQTTSGGATDTQYF. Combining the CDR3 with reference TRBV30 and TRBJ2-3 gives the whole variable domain SQTIHQWPATLVQPVGSPLSLECTVEGTSNPNLYWYRQAAGRGLQLLFYSVGIGQISSEVPQNLSASRPQDRQFILSSKKLLLSDSGFYLCAQTTSGGATDTQYFGPGTRLTVL.

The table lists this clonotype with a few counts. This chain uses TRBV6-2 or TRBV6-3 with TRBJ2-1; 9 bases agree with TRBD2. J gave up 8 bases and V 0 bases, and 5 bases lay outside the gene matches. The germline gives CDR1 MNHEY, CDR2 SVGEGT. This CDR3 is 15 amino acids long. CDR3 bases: TGTGCCAGCAGTTACTCTAGCGGGAGTTCTTATGAGCAGTTCTTC. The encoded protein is CASSYSSGSSYEQFF.

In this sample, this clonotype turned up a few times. The DNA of the CDR3 is TGTGCCAGCAGTGAAGCGTTGCTGGGGGGTCAGCCCCAGCATTTT. The encoded protein is CASSEALLGGQPQHF. V is TRBV6-1 and J is TRBJ1-5, with a tentative D call TRBD1 (5 bases). CDR3 length equals 15 residues. Germline V gives CDR1 MNHNS, CDR2 SASEGT. The V end lost 0 bases, the J end lost 6 bases, and 12 bases lay between the germline ends.